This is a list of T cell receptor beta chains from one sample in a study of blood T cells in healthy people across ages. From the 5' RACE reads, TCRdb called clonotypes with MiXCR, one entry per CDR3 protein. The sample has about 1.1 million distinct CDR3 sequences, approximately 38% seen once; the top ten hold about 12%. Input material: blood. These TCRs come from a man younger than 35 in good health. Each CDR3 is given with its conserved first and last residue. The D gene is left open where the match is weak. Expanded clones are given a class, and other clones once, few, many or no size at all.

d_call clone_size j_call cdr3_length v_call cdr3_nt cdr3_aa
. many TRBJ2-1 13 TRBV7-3 TGTGCCAGCAGCTTAACGAAACAGACAGAGCAGTTCTTC CASSLTKQTEQFF
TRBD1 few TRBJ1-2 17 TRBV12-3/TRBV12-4 TGTGCCAGCAGCCGTCCCGGGACAGGGGATGAACCCTATGGCTACACCTTC CASSRPGTGDEPYGYTF
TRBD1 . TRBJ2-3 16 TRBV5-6 TGTGCCAGCAGCCTATTGGGGACAGGGCCCACAGATACGCAGTATTTT CASSLLGTGPTDTQYF
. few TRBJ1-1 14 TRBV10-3 TGTGCCATCAGTGAGGGTCAGGGGAGCACTGAAGCTTTCTTT CAISEGQGSTEAFF
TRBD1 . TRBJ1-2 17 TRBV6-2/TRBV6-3 TGTGCCAGCAGAAGACTCCAAGGGACAGGGAAGGGAGATGGCTACACCTTC CASRRLQGTGKGDGYTF
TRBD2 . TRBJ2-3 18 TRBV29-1 TGCAGCGTTCGTCCCCTCGCAGGGCTAGCGGACCACACAGATGCGCAGTATTTT CSVRPLAGLADHTDAQYF
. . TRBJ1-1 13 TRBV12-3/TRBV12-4 TGTGCCAGCAGTTTCTCAGGGGACACTGAAGCTTTCTTT CASSFSGDTEAFF
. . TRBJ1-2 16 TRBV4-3 TGCGCCAGCAGCCACGTTCGCCAGCAGACTAACTATGGCTACACCTTC CASSHVRQQTNYGYTF
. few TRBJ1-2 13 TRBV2 TGTGCCAGCAGGGTTCTAGTTAACTATGGCTACACCTTC CASRVLVNYGYTF
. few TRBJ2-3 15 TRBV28 TGTGCCAGCAGGCTGACTGGGGGGGCCTCAGATACGCAGTATTTT CASRLTGGASDTQYF
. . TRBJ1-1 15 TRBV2 TGTGCCAGCAGCCTGGGGTCCATTCGGTCCACTGAAGCTTTCTTT CASSLGSIRSTEAFF
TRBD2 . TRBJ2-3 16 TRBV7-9 TGTGCCAGCAGCCACCGGACTAGCGGGGTCACAGATACGCAGTATTTT CASSHRTSGVTDTQYF
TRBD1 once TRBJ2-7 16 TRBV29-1 TGCAGCGCTCCCGTTAGGACAGGACGAAAAGCCTACGAGCAGTACTTC CSAPVRTGRKAYEQYF
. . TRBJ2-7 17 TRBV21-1 TGTGCCAGCAGCAAGGGACTAGCCGGGGGAAGCTCCTACGAGCAGTACTTC CASSKGLAGGSSYEQYF
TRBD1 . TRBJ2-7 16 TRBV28 TGTGCCAGCAGCTCCTTCCGACAGGGGCGGACCTACGAGCAGTACTTC CASSSFRQGRTYEQYF
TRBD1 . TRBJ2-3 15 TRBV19 TGTGCCAGTAGTGAGACAGGGGGGGCCATGGATACGCAGTATTTT CASSETGGAMDTQYF
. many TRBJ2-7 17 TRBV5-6 TGTGCCAGCAGCTTACTTGAGACACTCTCGGCCTCCTACGAGCAGTACTTC CASSLLETLSASYEQYF
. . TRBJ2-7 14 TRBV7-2 TGTGCCAGCAGCTTAAGACAGAGCTACAATGAGCAGTACTTC CASSLRQSYNEQYF
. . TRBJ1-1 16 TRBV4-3 TGCGCCAGCAGCCAAGATGGGGCCCGGGGGGGGAAAGGAGCTTTCTTT CASSQDGARGGKGAFF
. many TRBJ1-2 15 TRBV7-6 TGTGCCAGCAGCTTAGAGACCGGGACTAACTATGGCTACACCTTC CASSLETGTNYGYTF
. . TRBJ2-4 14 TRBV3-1 TGTGCCAGCAGCCAAGACGCCGGGAGTAACATTCAGTACTTC CASSQDAGSNIQYF
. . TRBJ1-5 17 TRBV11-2 TGTGCCAGCAGCCCCCTGCTGCGGGTTGGCAGCAATCAGCCCCAGCATTTT CASSPLLRVGSNQPQHF
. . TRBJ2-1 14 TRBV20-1 TGCAGTGCTCCCCCGACAGACTCCTACAATGAGCAGTTCTTC CSAPPTDSYNEQFF
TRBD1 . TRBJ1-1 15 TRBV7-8 TGTGCCAGCAGCTTGGACAGGACACATGGGACTGAAGCTTTCTTT CASSLDRTHGTEAFF
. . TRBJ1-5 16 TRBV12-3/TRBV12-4 TGTGCCAGCAGTTTTGGCGGATGGGGAGGCAATCAGCCCCAGCATTTT CASSFGGWGGNQPQHF
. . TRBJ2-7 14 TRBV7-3 TGTGCCAGCAGCTTAAATTCCGGTCCCAATGAGCAGTACTTC CASSLNSGPNEQYF
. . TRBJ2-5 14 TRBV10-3 TGTGCCATCAGGGGGGACAGCGGGTTGGAGACCCAGTACTTC CAIRGDSGLETQYF
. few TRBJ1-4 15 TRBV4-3 TGCGCCAGCAGCCAAGATCGTCGTAGTAATGAAAAACTGTTTTTT CASSQDRRSNEKLFF
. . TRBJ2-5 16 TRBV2 TGTGCCAGCAGTGACGGTCGGGGGGCGAGGCAAGAGACCCAGTACTTC CASSDGRGARQETQYF
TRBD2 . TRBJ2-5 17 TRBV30 TGTGCCTGGAGAACAGGGCTAACTAGCGGGGGACAAGAGACCCAGTACTTC CAWRTGLTSGGQETQYF
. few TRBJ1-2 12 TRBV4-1 TGCGCCAGCAGCCAACGCAGGGATGGCTACACCTTC CASSQRRDGYTF
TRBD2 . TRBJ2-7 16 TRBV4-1 TGCGCCAGCAGCCCGGGGACTAGCGGTGCCTACAATGAGCAGTACTTC CASSPGTSGAYNEQYF
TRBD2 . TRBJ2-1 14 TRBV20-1 TGCAGTGCTGGAAGCGGGACTACCTACAATGAGCAGTTCTTC CSAGSGTTYNEQFF
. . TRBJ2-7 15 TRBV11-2 TGTGCCAGCAGCAAACTACAGGGGGACTACAATGAGCAGTACTTC CASSKLQGDYNEQYF
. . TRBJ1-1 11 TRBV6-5 TGTGCCAGCAGATCTAACACTGAAGCTTTCTTT CASRSNTEAFF
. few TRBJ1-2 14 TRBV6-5 TGTGCCAGCAGTTACGCAGGGGAGGCCTATGGCTACACCTTC CASSYAGEAYGYTF
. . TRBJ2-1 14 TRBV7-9 TGTGCCAGCAGCTTTTATAGGGACTACAATGAGCAGTTCTTC CASSFYRDYNEQFF
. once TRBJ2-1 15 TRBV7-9 TGTGCCAGCAGCTCCATAAGAGGCTTCTCCAATGAGCAGTTCTTC CASSSIRGFSNEQFF
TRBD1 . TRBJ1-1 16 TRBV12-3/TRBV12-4 TGTGCCAGCAGTCCGGGACAGGGGGTACTATACACTGAAGCTTTCTTT CASSPGQGVLYTEAFF
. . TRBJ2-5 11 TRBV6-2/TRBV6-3 TGTGCCAGCAAGAATAGCCCCCCCCAGTACTTC CASKNSPPQYF
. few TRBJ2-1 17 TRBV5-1 TGCGCCAGCAGCTTGGGCGGTGATGTCGGCTCCTACAATGAGCAGTTCTTC CASSLGGDVGSYNEQFF
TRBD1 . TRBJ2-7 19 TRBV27 TGTGCCAGCGCCCGCCCGCGGACAGGGACAGAGGGGTTGTACAATGAGCAGTACTTC CASARPRTGTEGLYNEQYF
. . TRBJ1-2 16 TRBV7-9 TGTGCCAGCAGCTTACAAGGACAGCCTCAAGGGTGTGGCTACACCTTC CASSLQGQPQGCGYTF
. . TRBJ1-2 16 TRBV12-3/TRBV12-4 TGTGCCAGCAGTTCTCACACAGGGAGGAAGACCTATGGCTACACCTTC CASSSHTGRKTYGYTF
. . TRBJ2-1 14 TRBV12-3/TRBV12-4 TGTGCCAGCACCCCGCAGAGCTCCTACAATGAGCAGTTCTTC CASTPQSSYNEQFF
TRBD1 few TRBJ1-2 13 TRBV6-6 TGTGCCAGCCGGACCCGGGACAGGGGCGGCTACACCTTC CASRTRDRGGYTF
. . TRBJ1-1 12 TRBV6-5 TGTGCCAGCAGACAGGGTCCTGATGAAGCTTTCTTT CASRQGPDEAFF
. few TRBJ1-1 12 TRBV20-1 TGCAGTGCTAGACAGAAGAACACTGAAGCTTTCTTT CSARQKNTEAFF
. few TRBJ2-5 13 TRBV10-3 TGTGCCATCAGTTTGGACAGTCAAGAGACCCAGTACTTC CAISLDSQETQYF
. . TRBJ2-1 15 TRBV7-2 TGTGCCAGCAGCTTAGGTCAGCAGGTATACAATGAGCAGTTCTTC CASSLGQQVYNEQFF